The 20 T cell receptor beta chains presented below share a single source sample, sequenced in a study of cytomegalovirus exposure and HLA in healthy donors. The PCR had 60 Vbeta and 13 Jbeta primers. Profiling relied on immunoSEQ multiplex PCR, and the TCRdb table lists in-frame clones only, not all of them. The sample shows some 110,000 clones, approximately 74% of them seen only once. Input material: PBMCs. Receptor source: a woman aged 45-60 years in good health and CMV-seropositive.

This clone has only one observation. The chain uses TRBV28 and TRBJ1-5, with D possibly matching TRBD1 (6 bases). V lost 5 bases and J 4 bases, leaving 12 bases between the germline ends. The CDR3 has 14 residues. Germline lookup yields CDR1 MDHEN and CDR2 SYDVKM. In nucleotides, the CDR3 is TGTGCCAGCAGTCCAGGTCAGGGGAATCAGCCCCAGCATTTT. Protein: CASSPGQGNQPQHF.

Of note for this clone: Lacking the conserved final phenylalanine or tryptophan, this CDR3 likely reflects a read error. The V call is TRBV5-1, the J call TRBJ1-1; D is uncertain. Per the germline V gene, CDR1 is SGHRS and CDR2 is YFSETQ. The CDR3 has 13 amino acids. V was shortened by 5 bases and J by 4 bases, with 12 bases between the two germline ends. CDR3 amino acids: CASSRGVSTEAFV. CDR3 in DNA: TGCGCCAGCAGTCGCGGGGTTAGCACTGAAGCTTTCGTT.

The V call is TRBV6-5, the J call TRBJ1-1; TRBD1 agrees at 7 bases. This CDR3 is 15 amino acids long. Germline CDR1 reads MNHEY; CDR2 reads SVGAGI. Trimming took 0 bases from V and 4 from J; bases not matched to a gene: 5. DNA for the CDR3: TGTGCCAGCAGTTACTCGAAGGGGGCCGTCACTGAAGCTTTCTTT. Protein product: CASSYSKGAVTEAFF.

This sequence joins TRBV6-5 and TRBJ1-4; 7 nucleotides agree with TRBD1. The V and J ends lost 2 bases and 4 bases, in that order; junction bases with no gene match: 7. CDR1 is MNHEY and CDR2 is SVGAGI in the germline V gene. CDR3 length: 16 amino acids. The CDR3 here is CASSYTPGQLNEKLFF. Written as DNA, the CDR3 is TGTGCCAGCAGTTACACTCCGGGACAGCTTAATGAAAAACTGTTTTTT.

This rearrangement joins TRBV5-1 to TRBJ1-6; TRBD1 is a possible D gene (5 bases). CDR1 and CDR2 (germline): SGHRS, YFSETQ. This CDR3 is 15 amino acids long. V was clipped by 1 base and J by 6 bases, with 11 bases between them. As DNA, the CDR3 is TGCGCCAGCAGCTTGAGTCAGGGTCTTAATTCACCCCTCCACTTT. Amino acids: CASSLSQGLNSPLHF.

This clone has more than one count but fewer than ten. This chain links TRBV10-3 with TRBJ2-5; tentatively, D is TRBD2 (6 bases). The J call could be wrong; TRBJ2-7 is a better fit for the DNA end. This CDR3 comprises 15 residues. In germline, CDR1 is ENHRY, CDR2 SYGVKD. The CDR3 bases are TGTGCCATCAGTGATTCGTGGGACTTCGGTTACGAGCAGTACTTC. Its translation: CAISDSWDFGYEQYF.

This clone was seen just once. The rearrangement links TRBV6-1 to TRBJ1-5, with TRBD1 matching 7 bases. The CDR3 has 12 residues. V dropped 7 bases and J dropped 7; count of bases not matched to a gene: 4. CDR1 and CDR2 (germline): MNHNS, SASEGT. Written as DNA, the CDR3 is TGTGCCAGCAAGACAGGGAAACAGCCCCAGCATTTT. Translation gives CASKTGKQPQHF.

This sequence joins TRBV11-2 and TRBJ2-7; TRBD2 matches 12 bases. With V trimmed by 0 bases and J by 6 bases, 3 bases remained unmatched. The CDR3 has 15 amino acids. Germline CDR1 is SGHAT and CDR2 is FQNNGV. The CDR3 coding sequence is TGTGCCAGCAGCTTAGATCCTAGCGGGAGGGGCGAGCAGTACTTC. Translated, it gives CASSLDPSGRGEQYF.

J is TRBJ1-2 and V is TRBV4-2; TRBD1 is a possible D gene (5 bases). The CDR3 covers 17 residues. Germline CDR1 LGHNA, CDR2 YNFKEQ. V was trimmed by 2 bases and J by 7 bases, leaving 23 bases between them. The CDR3 sequence is CASSQNHGTGASVGYTF. The CDR3 bases are TGTGCCAGCAGCCAAAACCACGGCACTGGGGCCTCGGTTGGCTACACCTTC.

The chain carries TRBV10-3 and TRBJ1-5, with TRBD1 matching over 11 bases. The CDR3 has 14 residues. Trimming removed 10 bases from V and 4 bases from J; junction bases left unmatched: 6. Germline CDR1 is ENHRY and CDR2 is SYGVKD. CDR3 nucleotide sequence: TGTGCCACCAGGACAGGGGGCGGGAATCAGCCCCAGCATTTT. Residues: CATRTGGGNQPQHF.

J is TRBJ2-3 and V is TRBV2; D is undetermined. The ends were cut back, 7 bases at V and 0 bases at J, with 14 bases in the middle. Germline V gives CDR1 SNHLY, CDR2 FYNNEI. The CDR3 loop spans 15 amino acids. The CDR3 reads CASIGVSGSTDTQYF. Written as DNA, the CDR3 is TGTGCCAGCATTGGAGTTTCCGGGAGCACAGATACGCAGTATTTT.

The chain carries TRBV29-1 and TRBJ2-3; 9 nucleotides align to TRBD1. Germline CDR1 and CDR2: SQVTM and ANQGSEA. Unmatched junction bases numbered 8, after V lost 6 bases and J lost 4 bases. This CDR3 has 14 residues. The CDR3 sequence is CSVAGTGRSDTQYF. Written as DNA, the CDR3 is TGCAGCGTAGCCGGGACAGGGCGCTCAGATACGCAGTATTTT.

This chain links TRBV7-2 with TRBJ1-6; the D is unclear. Germline CDR1 reads SGHTA; CDR2 reads FQGNSA. This CDR3 comprises 15 residues. Trimming removed 1 base at V and 3 bases at J, with 7 bases between. The DNA for the CDR3 is TGTGCCAGCAGCTTAGACGCAGACTATAATTCACCCCTCCACTTT. This gives the protein CASSLDADYNSPLHF.

The chain has TRBV28 and TRBJ2-7, with 7 nucleotides matching TRBD2. Per the germline V gene, CDR1 is MDHEN and CDR2 is SYDVKM. This CDR3 region has 18 residues. V dropped 4 bases and J dropped 6; count of bases not matched to a gene: 21. In DNA, the CDR3 is TGTGCCAGCAGTTCCCCTGGGAGGGCTAGCGCCCCGGGTGCCGAGCAGTACTTC. This sequence encodes CASSSPGRASAPGAEQYF.

V is TRBV30 and J is TRBJ1-4; no clear D. Trimming stripped 2 bases from V and 0 bases from J, with 10 bases between. CDR3 length: 15 amino acids. From germline, CDR1 is GTSNPN and CDR2 SVGIG (reference sequence). The CDR3 loop is CAWSPNLATNEKLFF. CDR3 DNA: TGTGCCTGGAGTCCCAACCTAGCAACTAATGAAAAACTGTTTTTT.

The genes are TRBV9 and TRBJ1-3; no firm D call. Looked up from germline, CDR1 is SGDLS and CDR2 is YYNGEE. Between the trimmed V and J ends, which lost 3 bases and 1 base, there was a span of 8 bases. The CDR3 is 14 amino acids. DNA of the CDR3: TGTGCCAGCAGCGGACTGTCGTCTGGAAACACCATATATTTT. It is translated as CASSGLSSGNTIYF.

CDR3 nucleotide sequence: TGTGCCAGCAGCCCGGGACAGGACAAAGCTTTCTTT. This sequence encodes CASSPGQDKAFF. V is TRBV5-4 and J is TRBJ1-1; 8 bases match TRBD1. The V segment lost 4 bases and the J segment 9 bases; nucleotides outside the gene matches: 5. Germline values: CDR1 SGHNT, CDR2 YYREEE (reference sequence). The CDR3 runs 12 residues.

This sequence joins TRBV6-1 and TRBJ2-2; D perhaps matches TRBD2 (5 bases). The CDR3 loop spans 14 amino acids. From germline, CDR1 is MNHNS and CDR2 SASEGT. Trimming shortened V by 1 base and J by 6 bases, and 9 bases separated the two germline ends. The CDR3 loop is CASSEVRGSGELFF. In DNA form, the CDR3 reads TGTGCCAGCAGTGAAGTTCGGGGATCCGGGGAGCTGTTTTTT.

V usage is TRBV6-5 and J usage is TRBJ2-1; 10 bases fit TRBD2. Germline CDR1 and CDR2: MNHEY and SVGAGI. CDR3 length: 13 residues. V lost 11 bases, J lost 9 bases, and 10 bases stayed unmatched. Here the CDR3 reads CAVLSGRAAEQFF. The CDR3, as DNA: TGTGCCGTCCTGAGCGGGAGGGCCGCTGAGCAGTTCTTC.

The V and J genes are TRBV28 and TRBJ1-5, with D possibly matching TRBD1 (6 bases). The CDR3 length is 15 residues. Germline lookup yields CDR1 MDHEN and CDR2 SYDVKM. Trimming cost V 8 bases and J 4 bases, with 18 bases left between them. Here the CDR3 DNA reads TGTGCCAGCCGGACGGGACACCCAAAGAATCAGCCCCAGCATTTT. Translation: CASRTGHPKNQPQHF.